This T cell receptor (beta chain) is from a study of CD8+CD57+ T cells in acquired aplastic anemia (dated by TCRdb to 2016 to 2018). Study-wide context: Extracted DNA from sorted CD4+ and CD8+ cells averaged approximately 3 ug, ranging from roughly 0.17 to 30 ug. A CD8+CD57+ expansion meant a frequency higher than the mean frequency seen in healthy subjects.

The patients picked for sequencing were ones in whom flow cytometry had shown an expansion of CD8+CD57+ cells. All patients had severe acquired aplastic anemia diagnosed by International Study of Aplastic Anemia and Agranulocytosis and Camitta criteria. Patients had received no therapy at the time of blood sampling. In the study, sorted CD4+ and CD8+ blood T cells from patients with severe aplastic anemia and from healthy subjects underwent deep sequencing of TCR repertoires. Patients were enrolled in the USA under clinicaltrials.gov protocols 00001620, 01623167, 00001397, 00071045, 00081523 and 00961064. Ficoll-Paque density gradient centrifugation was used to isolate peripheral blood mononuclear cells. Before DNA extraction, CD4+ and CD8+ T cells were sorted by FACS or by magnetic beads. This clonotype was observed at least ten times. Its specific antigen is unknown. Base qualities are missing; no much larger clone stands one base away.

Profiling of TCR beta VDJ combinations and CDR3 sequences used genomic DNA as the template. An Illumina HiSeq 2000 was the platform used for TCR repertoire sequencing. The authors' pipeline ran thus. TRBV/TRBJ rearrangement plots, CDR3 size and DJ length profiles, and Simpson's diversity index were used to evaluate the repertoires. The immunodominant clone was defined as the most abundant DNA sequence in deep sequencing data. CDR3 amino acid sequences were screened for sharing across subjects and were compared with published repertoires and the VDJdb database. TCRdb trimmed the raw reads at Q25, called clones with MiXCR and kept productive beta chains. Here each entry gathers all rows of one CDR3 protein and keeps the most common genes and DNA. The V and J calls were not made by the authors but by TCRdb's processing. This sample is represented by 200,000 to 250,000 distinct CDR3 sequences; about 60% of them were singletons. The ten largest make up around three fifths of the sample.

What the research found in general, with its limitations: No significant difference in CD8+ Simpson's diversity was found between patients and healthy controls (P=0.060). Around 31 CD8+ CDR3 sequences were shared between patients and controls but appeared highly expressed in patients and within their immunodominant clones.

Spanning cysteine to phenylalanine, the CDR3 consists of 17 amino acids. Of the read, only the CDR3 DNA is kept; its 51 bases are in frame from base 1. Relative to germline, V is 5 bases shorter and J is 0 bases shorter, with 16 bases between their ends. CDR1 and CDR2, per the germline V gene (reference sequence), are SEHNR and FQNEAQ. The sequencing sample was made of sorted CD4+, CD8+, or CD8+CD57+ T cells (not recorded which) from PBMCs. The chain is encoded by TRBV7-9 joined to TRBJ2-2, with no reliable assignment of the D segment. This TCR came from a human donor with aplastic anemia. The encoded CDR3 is CASSNSEVWANTGELFF. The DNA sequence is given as TGTGCCAGCAGCAACTCAGAGGTTTGGGCGAACACCGGGGAGCTGTTTTTT.